The entry that follows covers one TCR beta chain sequence. The protocol was immunoSEQ multiplex PCR, while the TCRdb copy is restricted to in-frame clones and leaves out a portion. The data show some 270,000 clones, with 85% seen just once and approximately 8.6% held by the top ten. This entry comes from a study of blood T cell repertoires in COVID-19. The junction had 4 bases not matched to a gene; V was cut back by 4 bases and J by 8 bases. The CDR3 has 14 residues. The V gene's germline CDR1 is SGHNT and CDR2 YYREEE (reference sequence). This TCR derives from a woman aged 45-65 years with acute COVID-19. Sequencing was done on a sample of PBMCs or T cells enriched from blood (not recorded which). The chain links TRBV5-4 to TRBJ1-6; 9 nucleotides line up with TRBD1. The CDR3 protein is CASSPRTGDSPLHF. The CDR3 region has the DNA TGTGCCAGCAGCCCTCGGACAGGGGATTCACCCCTCCACTTT.